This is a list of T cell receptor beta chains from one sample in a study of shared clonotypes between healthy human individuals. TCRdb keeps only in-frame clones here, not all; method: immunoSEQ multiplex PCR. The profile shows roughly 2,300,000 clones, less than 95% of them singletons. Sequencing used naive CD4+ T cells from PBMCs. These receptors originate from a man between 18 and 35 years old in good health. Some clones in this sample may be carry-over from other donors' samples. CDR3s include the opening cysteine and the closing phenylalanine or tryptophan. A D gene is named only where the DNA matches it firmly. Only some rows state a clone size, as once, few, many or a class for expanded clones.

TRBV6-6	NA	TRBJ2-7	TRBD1	CASSYRQGLKYF	TGTGCCAGCAGTTACCGACAGGGGTTGAAGTACTTC
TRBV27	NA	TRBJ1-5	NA	CASSSNFGYSHF	TGTGCCAGCAGCTCGAATTTCGGGTATTCGCATTTT
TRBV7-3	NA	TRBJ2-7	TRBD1	CASNPGQGLYEQYF	TGTGCCAGTAACCCGGGACAGGGACTATACGAGCAGTACTTC
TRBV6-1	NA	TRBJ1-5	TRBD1	CASSGQGARQPQHF	TGTGCCAGCAGCGGACAGGGGGCGAGGCAGCCCCAGCATTTT
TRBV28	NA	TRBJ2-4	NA	CATSGQARLSAKNIQYF	TGTGCCACTAGTGGGCAGGCCAGGCTGTCGGCCAAAAACATTCAGTACTTC
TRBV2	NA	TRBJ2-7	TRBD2	CASSLVGLADYEQYF	TGTGCCAGCAGTCTGGTGGGACTAGCGGACTACGAGCAGTACTTC
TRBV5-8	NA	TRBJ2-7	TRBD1	CASSLYVQGAREQYF	TGTGCCAGCAGCTTGTATGTACAGGGGGCTCGCGAGCAGTACTTC
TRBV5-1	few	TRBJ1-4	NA	CASSLAANEKLFF	TGCGCCAGCAGCTTGGCAGCGAATGAAAAACTGTTTTTT
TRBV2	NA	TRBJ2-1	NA	CASRPTGVGEQFF	TGTGCCAGCAGGCCTACAGGCGTTGGTGAGCAGTTCTTC
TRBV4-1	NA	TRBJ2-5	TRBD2	CASSQATSGTRGETQYF	TGCGCCAGCAGCCAAGCGACTAGCGGGACGAGAGGAGAGACCCAGTACTTC
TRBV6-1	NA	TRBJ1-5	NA	CASSEPATVQPQHF	TGTGCCAGCAGTGAACCCGCGACGGTTCAGCCCCAGCATTTT
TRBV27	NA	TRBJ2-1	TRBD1	CASSRDRGLNIDYNEQFF	TGTGCCAGCAGTCGGGACAGGGGGCTAAACATCGATTACAATGAGCAGTTCTTC
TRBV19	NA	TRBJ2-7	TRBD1	CASKFGTEKFSYEQYF	TGTGCCAGTAAGTTTGGGACAGAGAAATTCTCCTACGAGCAGTACTTC
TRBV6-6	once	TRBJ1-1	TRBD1	CASSPGQLNTEAFF	TGTGCCAGCAGTCCGGGACAGCTGAACACTGAAGCTTTCTTT
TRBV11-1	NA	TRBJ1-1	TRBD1	CASSLRTGLNTEAFF	TGTGCCAGCAGCCTCCGGACAGGTCTGAACACTGAAGCTTTCTTT
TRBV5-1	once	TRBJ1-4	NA	CASSLAAAATNEKLFF	TGCGCCAGCAGCTTGGCCGCGGCAGCAACTAATGAAAAACTGTTTTTT
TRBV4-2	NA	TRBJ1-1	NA	CASSQESGRGLAGTEAFF	TGTGCCAGCAGCCAAGAGAGTGGCAGGGGCCTAGCCGGGACTGAAGCTTTCTTT
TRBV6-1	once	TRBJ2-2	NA	CASRRVQGNTGELFF	TGTGCCAGCAGAAGGGTCCAGGGGAACACCGGGGAGCTGTTTTTT
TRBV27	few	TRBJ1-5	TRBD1	CASSLRTGSNQPQHF	TGTGCCAGCAGTTTACGGACAGGGAGCAATCAGCCCCAGCATTTT
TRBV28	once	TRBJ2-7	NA	CASSVSVQAGHEQYF	TGTGCCAGCAGTGTCTCAGTTCAGGCGGGCCACGAGCAGTACTTC
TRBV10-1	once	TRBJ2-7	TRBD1	CASSESRTGVGYEQYF	TGCGCCAGCAGTGAGTCAAGGACAGGGGTTGGGTACGAGCAGTACTTC
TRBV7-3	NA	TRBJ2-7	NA	CASSLYGGRTVNEQYF	TGTGCCAGCAGCTTATACGGTGGAAGGACAGTGAACGAGCAGTACTTC
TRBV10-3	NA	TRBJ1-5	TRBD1	CATFSGTGVSNQPQHF	TGTGCCACCTTTTCCGGGACAGGGGTAAGCAATCAGCCCCAGCATTTT
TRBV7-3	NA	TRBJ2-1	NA	CASSGTLNEQFF	TGTGCCAGCAGCGGGACCCTCAATGAGCAGTTCTTC
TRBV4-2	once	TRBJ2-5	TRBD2	CASSQEDRGEETQYF	TGTGCCAGCAGCCAAGAAGACCGGGGGGAGGAGACCCAGTACTTC
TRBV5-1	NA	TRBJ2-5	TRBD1	CASSSRTGPQETQYF	TGCGCCAGCAGTTCCCGGACAGGGCCGCAAGAGACCCAGTACTTC
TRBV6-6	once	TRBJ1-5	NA	CASSTDSNQPQHF	TGTGCCAGCTCAACGGATAGCAATCAGCCCCAGCATTTT
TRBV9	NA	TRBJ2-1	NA	CASSEREWFNEQFF	TGTGCCAGCAGCGAACGGGAGTGGTTTAATGAGCAGTTCTTC
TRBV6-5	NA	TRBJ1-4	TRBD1	CASRKDRDGEKLFF	TGTGCCAGCAGAAAAGACAGGGACGGTGAAAAACTGTTTTTT